The 25 T cell receptor beta chains given below trace back to one sample, sequenced in a study of regulatory dendritic cells for organ transplantation (dated by TCRdb to about 2017). Library creation used the immunoSEQ multiplex PCR assay. This is the immuneACCESS table as TCRdb keeps it, with only in-frame sequences that have V and J called. A part of the clones is gone; compared with another copy, unresolved V genes explain less than half, and the rest is unexplained. The sample table holds fewer than 15,000 clones, of which 85% to 90% were seen once. The top ten hold 0.22% of the sample. Sorted T cell subsets were CFSE-labeled and co-cultured for 4 to 5 days with allogeneic regulatory or mature dendritic cells at a 1:10 DC:T ratio. Their antigens remain unidentified. Sequenced material: naive CD8+ T cells from blood cultured with regulatory dendritic cells. This specimen's cell subset or site label, interpreted: CD45RA+ naive T cells. The source of these receptors is a human donor in good health.

This chain uses TRBV7-9 with TRBJ1-2; no definite D call. Trimming left V 2 bases short and J 0 bases short, with 16 bases between. The length of the CDR3 is 17 residues. CDR1 and CDR2 from the germline V gene are SEHNR and FQNEAQ (reference sequence). CDR3 nucleotides: TGTGCCAGCAGCTTAAGTGAGGTGTACCCCTCTAACTATGGCTACACCTTC. This encodes CASSLSEVYPSNYGYTF.

On this clone: The junction departs from germline at one end; a sequencing error may be responsible. The chain employs TRBV6-1 and TRBJ2-7; D is unresolved. This CDR3 is built from 11 residues. From germline, CDR1 is MNHNS and CDR2 SASEGT. For the CDR3, the DNA is TGTGCCAGCAGTGAAGCGGCCATTAATAGATTC. Protein: CASSEAAINRF.

The chain links TRBV7-9 to TRBJ2-5, with 10 bases identical to TRBD2. In germline, CDR1 is SEHNR, CDR2 FQNEAQ (reference sequence). Germline trimming cut 5 bases from V and 4 bases from J; bases unmatched to any gene: 10. The CDR3 consists of 16 residues. The CDR3 here is CASSPPSGGALETQYF. The CDR3 DNA reads TGTGCCAGCAGCCCTCCGAGCGGGGGGGCCTTAGAGACCCAGTACTTC.

The gene calls are TRBV30 and TRBJ2-1, with 7 bases aligning to TRBD1. CDR1 and CDR2 (germline): GTSNPN, SVGIG (reference sequence). This CDR3 is built from 14 residues. J gave up 6 bases and V 8 bases, and 13 bases lay outside the gene matches. The CDR3 is CAGAYRGDFNEQFF. Written as DNA, the CDR3 is TGTGCCGGGGCCTACAGGGGAGATTTCAATGAGCAGTTCTTC. The variable domain in full, with the rest retrieved from reference TRBV30 and TRBJ2-1, is SQTIHQWPATLVQPVGSPLSLECTVEGTSNPNLYWYRQAAGRGLQLLFYSVGIGQISSEVPQNLSASRPQDRQFILSSKKLLLSDSGFYLCAGAYRGDFNEQFFGPGTRLTVL.

The genes are TRBV7-2 and TRBJ2-7, with unresolved D. Trimming pared 5 bases from V and 0 bases from J, leaving 8 bases between. The CDR3 has 13 amino acids. Germline V CDR1 and CDR2: SGHTA, FQGNSA. This CDR3 is CASSPYISYEQYF. The CDR3 DNA follows: TGTGCCAGCAGCCCCTATATCTCCTACGAGCAGTACTTC. Filled out from reference TRBV7-2 and TRBJ2-7, the complete variable domain reads GAGVSQSPSNKVTEKGKDVELRCDPISGHTALYWYRQSLGQGLEFLIYFQGNSAPDKSGLPSDRFSAERTGGSVSTLTIQRTQQEDSAVYLCASSPYISYEQYFGPGTRLTVT.

This clone was counted once. This sequence joins TRBV6-1 and TRBJ2-2; D is perhaps TRBD2 (6 bases). CDR3 length: 15 amino acids. V gave up 1 base and J gave up 5 bases, with 11 bases separating them. Germline values: CDR1 MNHNS, CDR2 SASEGT. CDR3 sequence: CASSEGTIPTGELFF. CDR3 nucleotides: TGTGCCAGCAGTGAAGGGACTATACCTACCGGGGAGCTGTTTTTT.

Only one count was recorded for this clone. This chain joins TRBV7-3 and TRBJ2-3; tentatively, D is TRBD2 (5 bases). The CDR3 has 12 amino acids. The germline gives CDR1 SGHTA, CDR2 FQGTGA. V gave up 4 bases and J gave up 5 bases, with 7 bases separating them. CDR3 region: CASSYEGDTQYF. The CDR3 nucleotides are TGTGCCAGCAGCTACGAGGGAGATACGCAGTATTTT. Full variable domain (rest looked up from reference TRBV7-3 and TRBJ2-3): GAGVSQTPSNKVTEKGKYVELRCDPISGHTALYWYRQSLGQGPEFLIYFQGTGAADDSGLPNDRFFAVRPEGSVSTLKIQRTERGDSAVYLCASSYEGDTQYFGPGTRLTVL.

A word on this clone: One end of the junction does not line up with germline, which may come from a read error. V is TRBV28 and J is TRBJ1-2; D gene ambiguous. Germline V CDR1 and CDR2: MDHEN, SYDVKM. This CDR3 contains 11 residues. CDR3 sequence reads: CASSLGPRAFF. The CDR3 DNA reads TGTGCCAGCAGTTTAGGGCCCCGCGCTTTCTTC.

The chain carries TRBV5-4 and TRBJ2-3; no reliable D call. The CDR3 totals 16 residues. V lost 2 bases and J 0 bases, leaving 13 bases between the germline ends. Germline assignment: CDR1 SGHNT and CDR2 YYREEE (reference sequence). CDR3 bases: TGTGCCAGCAGCTTTGAGGCTCGCGTAAGCACAGATACGCAGTATTTT. It is translated as CASSFEARVSTDTQYF. The full variable domain, completed using reference TRBV5-4 and TRBJ2-3, is ETGVTQSPTHLIKTRGQQVTLRCSSQSGHNTVSWYQQALGQGPQFIFQYYREEENGRGNFPPRFSGLQFPNYSSELNVNALELDDSALYLCASSFEARVSTDTQYFGPGTRLTVL.

V and J are TRBV7-9 and TRBJ2-5; TRBD2 agrees at 10 bases. The length of the CDR3 is 17 residues. V was pared by 7 bases and J by 2 bases, with 13 bases of the junction left unmatched. Germline CDR1 is SEHNR and CDR2 is FQNEAQ (reference sequence). The CDR3 sequence: CASTPKGSGRTQETQYF. The CDR3 region has the DNA TGTGCCAGCACCCCAAAGGGTAGCGGGAGGACGCAAGAGACCCAGTACTTC.

V is TRBV25-1 and J is TRBJ2-7, with TRBD2 as a possible D gene (5 bases). Trimming took 2 bases from V and 4 from J, leaving 15 bases between them. CDR3 length: 15 amino acids. Germline V gene lookup returns CDR1 MGHDK and CDR2 SYGVNS. The CDR3 DNA reads as TGTGCCAGCAGTGAAGGGTTAGAACTAGTTTACGAGCAGTACTTC. Translating it yields CASSEGLELVYEQYF.

This clone has a single count. The J gene is TRBJ2-7, the V gene TRBV6-5, with D hard to call. The ends were cut back, 2 bases at V and 3 bases at J, with 11 bases in the middle. The CDR3 is made up of 14 amino acids. Germline V gives CDR1 MNHEY, CDR2 SVGAGI. The CDR3, as DNA: TGTGCCAGCAGTTACACGTCTCCTTTCTACGAGCAGTACTTC. It encodes CASSYTSPFYEQYF.

In this sample, this clone turned up once. V usage is TRBV7-2 and J usage is TRBJ2-1, with D tentatively TRBD1 or TRBD2 (5 bases each). Germline lookup yields CDR1 SGHTA and CDR2 FQGNSA. The CDR3 runs to 14 residues. Trimming removed 5 bases at V and 9 bases at J, with 17 bases between. CDR3 coding DNA: TGTGCCAGCAGCGTCCGGGACGGGGCTCGTGAGCAGTTCTTC. It is translated as CASSVRDGAREQFF.

This chain connects TRBV2 to TRBJ1-5; D gene unclear. Germline V gene data show CDR1 as SNHLY and CDR2 as FYNNEI. CDR3 length: 13 residues. Trimming stripped 2 bases from V and 4 bases from J, with 6 bases between. The chain's CDR3 is CASSESGNQPQHF. The CDR3 DNA reads as TGTGCCAGCAGTGAATCCGGGAATCAGCCCCAGCATTTT. Variable domain in full (rest from reference TRBV2 and TRBJ1-5): EPEVTQTPSHQVTQMGQEVILRCVPISNHLYFYWYRQILGQKVEFLVSFYNNEISEKSEIFDDQFSVERPDGSNFTLKIRSTKLEDSAMYFCASSESGNQPQHFGDGTRLSIL.

The chain's CDR3 is CASSPVPFRSYNEQFF. CDR3 sequence (DNA): TGTGCCAGCAGCCCCGTGCCTTTTCGTTCCTACAATGAGCAGTTCTTC. This chain connects TRBV5-6 to TRBJ2-1, with D unclear. CDR3 length: 16 residues. Germline CDR1 SGHDT, CDR2 YYEEEE. The germline V and J ends were trimmed by 4 bases and 1 base, with 15 bases remaining between them. The whole variable domain, remainder taken from reference TRBV5-6 and TRBJ2-1, is DAGVTQSPTHLIKTRGQQVTLRCSPKSGHDTVSWYQQALGQGPQFIFQYYEEEERQRGNFPDRFSGHQFPNYSSELNVNALLLGDSALYLCASSPVPFRSYNEQFFGPGTRLTVL.

The chain has TRBV27 and TRBJ2-2; a possible D gene is TRBD2 (6 bases). This CDR3 comprises 15 residues. V was trimmed by 6 bases and J by 4 bases, leaving 15 bases between them. CDR1 and CDR2 from the germline V gene are MNHEY and SMNVEV (reference sequence). The CDR3 loop is CASRLTRGITGELFF. The CDR3 DNA reads as TGTGCCAGCAGACTGACACGCGGGATCACCGGGGAGCTGTTTTTT.

The chain employs TRBV6-5 and TRBJ1-2; 8 bases are shared with TRBD1. Looked up from germline, CDR1 is MNHEY and CDR2 is SVGAGI. The trim removed 2 bases at V and 4 bases at J, leaving 3 bases unmatched. This CDR3 has 14 residues. In DNA, the CDR3 is TGTGCCAGCAGTTACAACGACAGGGGCTATGGCTACACCTTC. This gives the protein CASSYNDRGYGYTF.

The chain uses TRBV5-5 and TRBJ2-6; no firm D call. The CDR3 spans 15 residues. V shed 3 bases and J shed 0 bases, with 7 bases lying between them. The germline CDR1 and CDR2 sequences are SGHKS and YYEKEE (reference sequence). Here the CDR3 reads CASSSGVSGANVLTF. CDR3 sequence (DNA): TGTGCCAGCAGCTCTGGCGTCTCTGGGGCCAACGTCCTGACTTTC.

V usage is TRBV12-2 and J usage is TRBJ1-3; no check of the table's D call, TRBD1, against the DNA was made. TRBV12-2 is an annotated pseudogene. CDR3 size: 15 residues. In DNA form, the CDR3 reads TGTGCAAGTCGCTTTCTCAGGGACTCTGGAAACACCATATATTTT. Translating it yields CASRFLRDSGNTIYF.

The V gene is TRBV15, the J gene TRBJ1-1; 11 positions agree with TRBD1. The CDR3 contains 15 residues. The trim removed 4 bases at V and 5 bases at J, leaving 6 bases unmatched. CDR1 is LNHNV and CDR2 is YYDKDF in the germline V gene (reference sequence). As DNA, the CDR3 is TGTGCCACCAGCATCACCGGGACAGGGGGAACTGAAGCTTTCTTT. This codes for CATSITGTGGTEAFF.

The chain carries TRBV7-9 and TRBJ2-7; D gene ambiguous. From germline, CDR1 is SEHNR and CDR2 FQNEAQ (reference sequence). V was cut by 0 bases and J by 4 bases, with 7 bases left in between. This CDR3 contains 13 residues. The CDR3 region has the DNA TGTGCCAGCAGCTTAGCACGCGAGTACGAGCAGTACTTC. This translates into CASSLAREYEQYF.

The genes are TRBV6-5 and TRBJ2-2, with 9 bases lining up with TRBD1. CDR3 length: 14 residues. In germline, CDR1 is MNHEY, CDR2 SVGAGI. Trimming removed 6 bases from V and 6 bases from J; junction bases left unmatched: 5. The DNA of the CDR3 is TGTGCCAGCAGGGCCGGGACAGGGTCCGGGGAGCTGTTTTTT. Protein sequence: CASRAGTGSGELFF.

V gene TRBV5-4 combines with J gene TRBJ1-1, with a weak D call TRBD1 (5 bases). Trimming took off 3 bases at V and 0 bases at J, with 12 bases between the two ends. CDR1 SGHNT and CDR2 YYREEE come from the germline V gene (reference sequence). The CDR3 is made up of 15 amino acids. The chain's CDR3 is CASSWTREMNTEAFF. In DNA form, the CDR3 reads TGTGCCAGCAGCTGGACAAGGGAGATGAACACTGAAGCTTTCTTT.

This chain links TRBV28 with TRBJ2-3; 8 nucleotides agree with TRBD1. Trimming cost V 4 bases and J 6 bases; bases outside gene matches: 15. The CDR3 is 17 amino acids. CDR1 is MDHEN and CDR2 is SYDVKM in the germline V gene. In DNA, the CDR3 is TGTGCCAGCAGTTCCCCCGGGACAGGAAGTACCCCGGATACGCAGTATTTT. Amino acid sequence: CASSSPGTGSTPDTQYF.

This sequence joins TRBV5-5 and TRBJ2-3; weak D call: TRBD2 (6 bases). Germline V lookup: CDR1 SGHKS, CDR2 YYEKEE (reference sequence). Deletions cut 0 bases from V and 3 bases from J, with 17 bases between. CDR3 size: 17 residues. The CDR3 here is CASSLVVRPGRTDTQYF. The CDR3 DNA reads as TGTGCCAGCAGCTTGGTGGTCCGGCCAGGGAGGACAGATACGCAGTATTTT.